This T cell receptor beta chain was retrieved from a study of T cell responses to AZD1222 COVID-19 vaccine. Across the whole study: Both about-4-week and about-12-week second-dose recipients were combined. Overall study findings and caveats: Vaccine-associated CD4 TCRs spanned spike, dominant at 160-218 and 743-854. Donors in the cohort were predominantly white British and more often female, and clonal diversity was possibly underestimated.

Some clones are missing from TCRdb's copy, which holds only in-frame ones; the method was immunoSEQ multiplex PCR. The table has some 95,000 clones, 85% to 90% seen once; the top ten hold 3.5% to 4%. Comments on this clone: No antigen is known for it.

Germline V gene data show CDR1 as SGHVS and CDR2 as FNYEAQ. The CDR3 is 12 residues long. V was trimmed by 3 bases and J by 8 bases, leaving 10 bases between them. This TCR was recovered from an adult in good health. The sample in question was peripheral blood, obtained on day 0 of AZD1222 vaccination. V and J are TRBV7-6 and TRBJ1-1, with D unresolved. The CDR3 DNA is TGTGCCAGCAGCTTCGTGGGTGGCGAAGCTTTCTTT. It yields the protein CASSFVGGEAFF.